Sequencing of this T cell receptor beta chain was carried out in a study of OX40 agonist ivuxolimab in advanced cancers. The overall study: Patients were infused with ivuxolimab every 2 weeks at 0.01 to 10 mg/kg.

Assay used: immunoSEQ multiplex PCR; TCRdb lists only in-frame clones, some missing. The data show 65,000 to 85,000 clones, with under 90% seen just once and approximately 2.6% held by the top ten. Germline V gene data show CDR1 as KGHSH and CDR2 as LQKENI. V dropped 0 bases and J dropped 1 base, with 12 bases sitting between them. The CDR3 has 16 residues. The receptor's source is an adult with an advanced solid tumor such as melanoma, head and neck, liver or kidney cancer. The source material was CD4+ or CD8+ T cells sorted from blood, sampled in a trial of the OX40 agonist ivuxolimab. This chain links TRBV18 with TRBJ1-1, with D perhaps TRBD1 (5 bases). The CDR3 DNA is TGTGCCAGCTCACCACCAGGAAGGGGAGGGAACACTGAAGCTTTCTTT. Its protein is CASSPPGRGGNTEAFF.